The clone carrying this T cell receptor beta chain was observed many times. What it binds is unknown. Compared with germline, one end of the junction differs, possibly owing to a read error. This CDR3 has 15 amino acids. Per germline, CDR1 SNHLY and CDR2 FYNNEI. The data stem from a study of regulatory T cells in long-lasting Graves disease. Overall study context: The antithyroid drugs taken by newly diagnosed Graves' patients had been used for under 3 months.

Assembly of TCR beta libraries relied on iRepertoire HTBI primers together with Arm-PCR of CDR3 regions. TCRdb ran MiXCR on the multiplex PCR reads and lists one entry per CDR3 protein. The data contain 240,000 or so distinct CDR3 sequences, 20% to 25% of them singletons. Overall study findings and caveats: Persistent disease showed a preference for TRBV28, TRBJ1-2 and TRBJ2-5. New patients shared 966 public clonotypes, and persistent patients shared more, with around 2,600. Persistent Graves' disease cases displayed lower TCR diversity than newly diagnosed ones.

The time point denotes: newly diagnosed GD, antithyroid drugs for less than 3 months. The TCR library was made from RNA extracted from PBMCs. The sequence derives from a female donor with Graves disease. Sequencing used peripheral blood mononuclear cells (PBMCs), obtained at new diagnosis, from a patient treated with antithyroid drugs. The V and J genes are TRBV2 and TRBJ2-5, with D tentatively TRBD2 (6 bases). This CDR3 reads CASREERAKPETQYF. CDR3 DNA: TGTGCCAGCAGAGAAGAGCGGGCAAAACCAGAGACCCAGTACTTC. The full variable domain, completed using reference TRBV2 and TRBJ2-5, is EPEVTQTPSHQVTQMGQEVILRCVPISNHLYFYWYRQILGQKVEFLVSFYNNEISEKSEIFDDQFSVERPDGSNFTLKIRSTKLEDSAMYFCASREERAKPETQYFGPGTRLLVL.